This TCR beta chain was found in a study of a mutant IDH1 vaccine in newly diagnosed glioma. Study information: Patients were started on vaccination 4-6 weeks after radiotherapy alone, or with temozolomide cycles.

TCRdb's copy holds only in-frame clones and misses some; the assay was immunoSEQ multiplex PCR. The sample includes 50,000 to 70,000 clones, approximately 86% of them seen just once. General study points: There were vaccine-induced immune responses in roughly 95% of the patients.

The time point was: week 5, during vaccination. Alongside topical imiquimod, each dose of vaccine comprised 300 ug of mutant IDH1 20-mer peptide. About this clone: The antigen is unknown.

Germline values: CDR1 LGHNA, CDR2 YNFKEQ. J gave up 8 bases and V 4 bases, and 5 bases lay outside the gene matches. The CDR3 contains 13 residues. The origin of this receptor is a woman aged 18-29 years with glioma. Some clones in this sample may be carry-over from other donors' samples. The sample consisted of PBMCs, taken from a glioma patient whose treatment included an IDH1 peptide vaccine. The chain carries TRBV4-2 and TRBJ2-1; TRBD2 aligns across 7 bases. The CDR3 protein is CASSRGGSYEQFF. The DNA for the CDR3 is TGTGCCAGCAGCCGGGGGGGTTCCTATGAGCAGTTCTTC.